This TCR beta chain was obtained from a study of blood T cells in healthy people across ages. Sample-barcoded 5' priming and a J-beta primer mix drove a second PCR of 7 to 11 cycles. From the 5' RACE reads, TCRdb called clonotypes with MiXCR, one entry per CDR3 protein. Of 800,000 or so distinct CDR3 sequences listed, 25% are singletons. CDR1 and CDR2 (germline): LGHNA, YSLEER. Trimming shortened V by 1 base and J by 1 base, and 12 bases separated the two germline ends. The CDR3 has 16 amino acids. These same data were also listed under a study on T cells of mothers and their children.

This receptor was obtained from a boy aged 5-17 years in good health. The rearrangement joins TRBV4-3 to TRBJ2-3; D not resolved. The sequenced sample consisted of blood. The CDR3 DNA is TGCGCCAGCAGCCAAGGGCTCCTCAGTGGCACAGATACGCAGTATTTT. Translated, it gives CASSQGLLSGTDTQYF.